Listed here is a single T cell receptor (beta chain). These data come from a study of blood T cell repertoires in COVID-19. This CDR3 region has 12 residues. Germline V gene lookup returns CDR1 SGHDT and CDR2 YYEEEE. V lost 2 bases and J 5 bases, leaving 4 bases between the germline ends. Sequencing used immunoSEQ multiplex PCR; TCRdb keeps in-frame clones, though not all of them. The table has approximately 440,000 clones, roughly 88% seen once. The chain has TRBV5-6 and TRBJ2-2, with D hard to call. The source of this sequence is a man younger than 35 who had recovered from COVID-19. The sequenced sample was PBMCs or T cells enriched from blood (not recorded which). CDR3 amino acids: CASSFSTGELFF. The CDR3 nucleotides are TGTGCCAGCAGCTTTTCGACCGGGGAGCTGTTTTTT.